Listed here are 4 T cell receptor beta chains from one sample, sequenced in a study of cytomegalovirus exposure and HLA in healthy donors. The study ran its PCR with 60 Vbeta and 13 Jbeta primers. Using immunoSEQ multiplex PCR, the repertoire was profiled, and TCRdb retains in-frame clones only, with some absent. The sample shows around 100,000 clones, 78% of them seen only once. Sequencing was carried out using PBMCs. The receptors come from a male donor in good health and CMV-seropositive.

This clone has a handful of counts. V and J are TRBV5-4 and TRBJ1-1; perhaps TRBD1 as D (5 bases). Germline V gives CDR1 SGHNT, CDR2 YYREEE (reference sequence). The CDR3 has 14 amino acids. V shed 4 bases and J shed 1 base, with 11 bases lying between them. The CDR3 DNA reads TGTGCCAGCAGCCCAATTCAGGGGAACACTGAAGCTTTCTTT. Its translation: CASSPIQGNTEAFF.

This clone was seen more than once but under ten times. The chain recombines TRBV25-1 with TRBJ1-5; D unresolved. The germline V gene encodes CDR1 MGHDK and CDR2 SYGVNS. Trimming took 5 bases from V and 6 from J, leaving 14 bases between them. This CDR3 is 14 amino acids long. This CDR3 reads CASSNGKGSQPQHF. The CDR3 DNA reads TGTGCCAGCAGTAACGGGAAGGGAAGTCAGCCCCAGCATTTT. The whole variable domain, remainder taken from reference TRBV25-1 and TRBJ1-5, is EADIYQTPRYLVIGTGKKITLECSQTMGHDKMYWYQQDPGMELHLIHYSYGVNSTEKGDLSSESTVSRIRTEHFPLTLESARPSHTSQYLCASSNGKGSQPQHFGDGTRLSIL.

J is TRBJ2-5 and V is TRBV6-5; 9 nucleotides align to TRBD1. Near its end, the DNA agrees better with TRBJ2-7, so the J call may be wrong. The CDR3 totals 14 residues. CDR1 and CDR2 from the germline V gene are MNHEY and SVGAGI. CDR3 sequence (DNA): TGTGCCAGCAGCCGAGGGACAGGGTCCTACGAGCAGTACTTC. This codes for CASSRGTGSYEQYF.

Concerning this clone: A read error may produce the germline difference seen at one junction end. The gene calls are TRBV6-5 and TRBJ2-1; a possible D gene is TRBD2 (5 bases). The CDR3 extends over 14 amino acids. The germline V gene has CDR1 MNHEY and CDR2 SVGAGI. The chain's CDR3 is CASSYKFTRDEQLF. CDR3 sequence (DNA): TGTGCCAGCAGTTACAAATTCACCCGGGATGAGCAGCTCTTC.